The T cell receptor (beta chain) under discussion was sequenced for a study of T cell changes during pregnancy in multiple sclerosis. The data were produced by immunoSEQ multiplex PCR, yet TCRdb's version contains in-frame clones alone and is incomplete. The top ten hold over 0.55% of the sample, which has around 40,000 clones, under 95% seen once. Trimming at V came to 2 bases and at J to 3 bases, leaving 3 bases not matched to a gene. Germline V gene sequence: CDR1 SGHRS, CDR2 YFSETQ. CDR3 length equals 14 residues. This receptor was taken from a female donor with multiple sclerosis, enrolled in a pregnancy study. The material was CD4+ T cells from peripheral blood mononuclear cells, obtained in the third trimester of pregnancy. The V gene is TRBV5-1, the J gene TRBJ1-1; 8 bases map to TRBD1. The CDR3 is CASSLQGVDTEAFF. The CDR3 DNA is TGCGCCAGCAGCTTACAGGGGGTTGACACTGAAGCTTTCTTT.